A single sample gave rise to the 15 T cell receptor beta chains below, sequenced in a study of T cell clonotyping in hematopoietic cell transplantation. The time point was: recipient sample about 28 days before transplant, after cytoreduction. Clones were read by immunoSEQ multiplex PCR, and TCRdb kept only the in-frame ones, dropping some. The repertoire holds about 76,000 clones, 96% seen once, with roughly 1.5% in the top ten. The sequencing here drew on peripheral blood mononuclear cells, taken before stem cell transplant. The receptors were sampled from a woman between 45 and 65 years old with acute myeloid leukemia. Some clones in this sample may be carry-over from other donors' samples.

This CDR3 is CASRSDGNQPQHF. In DNA, the CDR3 is TGTGCCAGTAGGTCGGACGGCAATCAGCCCCAGCATTTT. The J gene is TRBJ1-5, the V gene TRBV19; unclear D gene. The germline gives CDR1 LNHDA, CDR2 SQIVND (reference sequence). This CDR3 contains 13 residues. Trimming removed 6 bases at V and 2 bases at J, with 8 bases between.

The V gene is TRBV30, the J gene TRBJ2-1; D call uncertain. CDR3 length: 13 residues. Germline CDR1 GTSNPN, CDR2 SVGIG (reference sequence). V lost 2 bases and J lost 6, with 11 bases in between. The CDR3 DNA is TGTGCCTGGAGTCCCCCAGGTGTCAATGAGCAGTTCTTC. This sequence encodes CAWSPPGVNEQFF.

The rearrangement joins TRBV4-1 to TRBJ1-1, with 7 bases identical to TRBD1. This CDR3 is 13 amino acids long. V dropped 2 bases and J dropped 4; count of bases not matched to a gene: 1. CDR1 is MGHRA and CDR2 is YSYEKL in the germline V gene. CDR3 nucleotides: TGCGCCAGCAGCCAACGGACAGGCACTGAAGCTTTCTTT. This encodes CASSQRTGTEAFF.

The chain carries TRBV4-2 and TRBJ1-5; 8 bases agree with TRBD1. After removal of 4 bases from V and 6 bases from J, the junction contained 8 bases not matched to a gene. The CDR3 totals 15 residues. CDR1 and CDR2 from the germline V gene are LGHNA and YNFKEQ. The CDR3: CASSPRTGKGQPQHF. The CDR3 DNA sequence: TGTGCCAGCAGCCCCCGGACAGGGAAAGGTCAGCCCCAGCATTTT.

The chain combines TRBV30 with TRBJ1-2; D is possibly TRBD1 (6 bases). The CDR3 has 12 amino acids. Germline assignment: CDR1 GTSNPN and CDR2 SVGIG (reference sequence). Trimming removed 5 bases at V and 7 bases at J, with 14 bases between. This CDR3 reads CAWEKGGGGYTF. The DNA for the CDR3 is TGTGCCTGGGAGAAAGGAGGGGGTGGCTACACCTTC.

The genes are TRBV18 and TRBJ1-3; no definite D call. The length of the CDR3 is 16 residues. Germline V gene data show CDR1 as KGHSH and CDR2 as LQKENI. V was cut by 4 bases and J by 0 bases, with 13 bases left in between. The CDR3 DNA sequence: TGTGCCAGCTCACGGTCAGAACCTCCCTCTGGAAACACCATATATTTT. This codes for CASSRSEPPSGNTIYF.

The V call is TRBV19, the J call TRBJ2-2; TRBD1 is a possible D gene (6 bases). CDR1 LNHDA and CDR2 SQIVND come from the germline V gene (reference sequence). The CDR3 consists of 15 residues. V lost 3 bases and J lost 2, with 10 bases in between. The CDR3 here is CASSIWGRNTGELFF. CDR3 coding DNA: TGTGCCAGTAGTATCTGGGGGCGTAACACCGGGGAGCTGTTTTTT.

J is TRBJ1-1 and V is TRBV29-1; the D is unclear. V lost 7 bases, J lost 5 bases, and 20 bases lay in between. The germline CDR1 and CDR2 sequences are SQVTM and ANQGSEA. CDR3 length equals 14 residues. CDR3 nucleotides: TGCAGCGCCACAATCCTTGGCCCGGGGACTGAAGCTTTCTTT. Translating gives CSATILGPGTEAFF.

The chain combines TRBV29-1 with TRBJ2-1, with 12 bases identical to TRBD2. Germline V lookup: CDR1 SQVTM, CDR2 ANQGSEA. With V trimmed by 5 bases and J by 8 bases, 7 bases remained unmatched. This CDR3 contains 14 residues. The chain's CDR3 is CSVTTSGRGYEQFF. CDR3 in DNA: TGCAGCGTTACGACTAGCGGGAGAGGGTATGAGCAGTTCTTC.

CDR3 in DNA: TGCGCCAGCAGCTACGGGGGGAACACTGAAGCTTTCTTT. Translated: CASSYGGNTEAFF. The chain is built from TRBV5-1 and TRBJ1-1, with D maybe TRBD1 (5 bases). The CDR3 extends over 13 amino acids. V shed 3 bases and J shed 1 base, with 7 bases lying between them. Germline CDR1 and CDR2: SGHRS and YFSETQ.

The J gene is TRBJ1-2, the V gene TRBV28; possibly TRBD1 for D (5 bases). The V and J ends lost 6 bases and 8 bases respectively, with 13 bases between them. Germline loops: CDR1 MDHEN, CDR2 SYDVKM. This CDR3 contains 12 residues. CDR3 in DNA: TGTGCCAGCAGCAGGGCCCCTCGGGGCTACACCTTC. Translation gives CASSRAPRGYTF.

The gene calls are TRBV30 and TRBJ1-3, with D perhaps TRBD1 (6 bases). The CDR3 is made up of 12 amino acids. The V gene lost 4 bases and the J gene lost 6 bases, with 10 bases spanning the gap. Germline V CDR1 and CDR2: GTSNPN, SVGIG (reference sequence). As DNA, the CDR3 is TGTGCCTGGATACCGGGGGCAAACACCATATATTTT. Translation gives CAWIPGANTIYF. Filled out from reference TRBV30 and TRBJ1-3, the complete variable domain reads SQTIHQWPATLVQPVGSPLSLECTVEGTSNPNLYWYRQAAGRGLQLLFYSVGIGQISSEVPQNLSASRPQDRQFILSSKKLLLSDSGFYLCAWIPGANTIYFGEGSWLTVV.

The V and J genes are TRBV7-8 and TRBJ1-5, with D perhaps matching TRBD1 (5 bases). This CDR3 has 14 residues. Germline values: CDR1 SGHVS, CDR2 FQNEAQ. The V and J ends lost 2 bases and 5 bases respectively, with 10 bases between them. In DNA form, the CDR3 reads TGTGCCAGCAGCTTACGTGAGGGGTATCAGCCCCAGCATTTT. Its translation is CASSLREGYQPQHF.

This sequence joins TRBV19 and TRBJ2-3; TRBD1 might be the D (5 bases). The ends were cut back, 5 bases at V and 2 bases at J, with 8 bases in the middle. CDR3 length: 13 residues. The V gene's germline CDR1 is LNHDA and CDR2 SQIVND (reference sequence). This chain's CDR3 is CASSVRVTDTQYF. Here the CDR3 DNA reads TGTGCCAGTAGTGTCAGGGTCACAGATACGCAGTATTTT.

This clone was detected once. The chain uses TRBV27 and TRBJ1-1; D is uncertain. V was trimmed by 3 bases and J by 0 bases, leaving 14 bases between them. This CDR3 is built from 16 residues. CDR1 is MNHEY and CDR2 is SMNVEV in the germline V gene (reference sequence). CDR3 in amino acids: CASSFLSPRMNTEAFF. CDR3 in DNA: TGTGCCAGCAGTTTTCTCTCACCGAGGATGAACACTGAAGCTTTCTTT.